There are many counts of the clone carrying this TCR beta chain. The data belong to a study of human T cells and chemical hapten exposure. The overall study: Mostly female patients had alopecia areata, totalis or universalis.

Time point noted: pre-sensitization, week 0. Described treatment: therapeutic diphenylcyclopropenone sensitization with weekly scalp DPC. TCRdb reanalysed the RACE reads using MiXCR and keeps one entry per CDR3 protein. This table holds under 300,000 distinct CDR3 sequences, about 8.1% found once. The origin of this receptor is a woman aged 40 to 50 with alopecia areata. Some clones in this sample may be carry-over from other donors' samples. The specimen was whole blood, collected in connection with sensitization to the hapten diphenylcyclopropenone (DPC).

The CDR3 reads CASSPRTGGTEAFF. The CDR3 DNA is TGTGCCAGCAGTCCCCGAACAGGGGGGACTGAAGCTTTCTTT. J is TRBJ1-1 and V is TRBV3-1; 8 bases agree with TRBD1. CDR1 and CDR2 (germline): LGHDT, YNNKEL (reference sequence). The CDR3 extends over 14 amino acids. The V segment lost 6 bases and the J segment 5 bases; nucleotides outside the gene matches: 8.